A single sample is the source of the 24 T cell receptor beta chains below, sequenced in a study of blood T cell repertoires in COVID-19. Data came from immunoSEQ multiplex PCR; TCRdb stores just in-frame clones and leaves some out. The data show 230,000 or so clones, more than 80% seen once. Sequencing was carried out using PBMCs or T cells enriched from blood (not recorded which). These receptors were taken from a woman in her 40s with acute COVID-19.

V and J are TRBV6-5 and TRBJ2-3, with TRBD2 matching over 10 bases. Germline assignment: CDR1 MNHEY and CDR2 SVGAGI. The ends lost 5 bases at V and 8 bases at J; junction bases unmatched: 7. CDR3 size: 14 residues. CDR3 sequence reads: CASSPKSSGGTQYF. The CDR3 DNA sequence: TGTGCCAGCAGTCCGAAATCTAGCGGGGGTACGCAGTATTTT.

The chain couples TRBV6-1 to TRBJ2-3; D is unclear. Trimming stripped 2 bases from V and 2 bases from J, with 14 bases between. Germline loops: CDR1 MNHNS, CDR2 SASEGT. This CDR3 has 16 residues. The CDR3 sequence: CASSELAPPNTDTQYF. Written as DNA, the CDR3 is TGTGCCAGCAGTGAATTGGCCCCCCCCAACACAGATACGCAGTATTTT.

This clone came up once. The chain couples TRBV28 to TRBJ1-5; no clear D. Looked up from germline, CDR1 is MDHEN and CDR2 is SYDVKM. V was clipped by 4 bases and J by 13 bases, with 14 bases between them. The CDR3 has 12 amino acids. The CDR3 nucleotides are TGTGCCAGCAGTTCCATTAGTTATTTACAGCATTTT. Residues: CASSSISYLQHF. The variable domain in full, with the rest retrieved from reference TRBV28 and TRBJ1-5, is DVKVTQSSRYLVKRTGEKVFLECVQDMDHENMFWYRQDPGLGLRLIYFSYDVKMKEKGDIPEGYSVSREKKERFSLILESASTNQTSMYLCASSSISYLQHFGDGTRLSIL.

CDR3 sequence: CAISETSGGYNEQFF. Here the CDR3 DNA reads TGTGCCATCAGCGAAACTAGCGGGGGGTACAATGAGCAGTTCTTC. The chain combines TRBV10-3 with TRBJ2-1; 12 positions match TRBD2. Germline V gene sequence: CDR1 ENHRY, CDR2 SYGVKD. After removal of 6 bases from V and 4 bases from J, the junction contained 4 bases not matched to a gene. The CDR3 runs 15 residues.

The chain carries TRBV19 and TRBJ1-1, with D tentatively TRBD1 (5 bases). The CDR3 has 17 amino acids. CDR1 is LNHDA, CDR2 SQIVND, per germline (reference sequence). V lost 6 bases, J lost 0 bases, and 20 bases lay in between. CDR3 bases: TGTGCCAGTAGCAAAAGCGGGGCCGGCCTGCTGAACACTGAAGCTTTCTTT. Amino acid sequence: CASSKSGAGLLNTEAFF.

The rearrangement joins TRBV9 to TRBJ1-3, with D possibly matching TRBD1 (5 bases). The CDR3 is 15 amino acids. Germline values: CDR1 SGDLS, CDR2 YYNGEE. Trimming pared 0 bases from V and 0 bases from J, leaving 7 bases between. CDR3 in amino acids: CASSVADNSGNTIYF. In DNA form, the CDR3 reads TGTGCCAGCAGCGTAGCGGACAACTCTGGAAACACCATATATTTT.

The CDR3 protein is CASSISTSGANVLTF. The CDR3 DNA reads as TGTGCCAGTAGTATTTCTACCTCTGGGGCCAACGTCCTGACTTTC. This chain connects TRBV19 to TRBJ2-6, with D unclear. The length of the CDR3 is 15 residues. CDR1 is LNHDA, CDR2 SQIVND, per germline (reference sequence). V lost 3 bases to trimming and J lost 0 bases, with 6 bases between them. The whole variable domain, filled in from reference TRBV19 and TRBJ2-6, reads DGGITQSPKYLFRKEGQNVTLSCEQNLNHDAMYWYRQDPGQGLRLIYYSQIVNDFQKGDIAEGYSVSREKKESFPLTVTSAQKNPTAFYLCASSISTSGANVLTFGAGSRLTVL.

The gene calls are TRBV29-1 and TRBJ1-2; a possible D gene is TRBD1 (6 bases). Germline values: CDR1 SQVTM, CDR2 ANQGSEA. V gave up 5 bases and J gave up 5 bases, with 12 bases separating them. The CDR3 consists of 12 residues. The CDR3 DNA follows: TGCAGCGTTACAGGGAGTGGGTATGGCTACACCTTC. Translated: CSVTGSGYGYTF.

This clone was picked up one time. This rearrangement joins TRBV12-5 to TRBJ2-7; D may be TRBD1 (6 bases). Germline V gene sequence: CDR1 LGHNT, CDR2 FRNRAP. V lost 1 base and J lost 4, with 8 bases in between. This CDR3 has 13 amino acids. The CDR3 DNA follows: TGTGCTAGTGGTTTGGGCAGGGGATACGAGCAGTACGTC. Translation gives CASGLGRGYEQYV.

The chain couples TRBV15 to TRBJ1-5; no clear D gene. The CDR3 length is 15 residues. Trimming shortened V by 1 base and J by 2 bases, and 9 bases separated the two germline ends. Germline lookup yields CDR1 LNHNV and CDR2 YYDKDF (reference sequence). CDR3 in amino acids: CATSRVGEGNQPQHF. The DNA of the CDR3 is TGTGCCACCAGCAGAGTAGGCGAGGGCAATCAGCCCCAGCATTTT.

The rearrangement joins TRBV6-2 or TRBV6-3 to TRBJ1-1; possible D gene TRBD1, 6 bases. The CDR3 has 13 residues. Trimming shortened V by 5 bases and J by 5 bases, and 12 bases separated the two germline ends. Germline V gene sequence: CDR1 MNHEY, CDR2 SVGEGT. The CDR3 sequence: CASSRGARTEAFF. CDR3 in DNA: TGTGCCAGCAGTCGGGGGGCAAGGACTGAAGCTTTCTTT.

The chain uses TRBV18 and TRBJ1-1; D gene unclear. The CDR3 has 14 residues. Looked up from germline, CDR1 is KGHSH and CDR2 is LQKENI. Trimming took off 0 bases at V and 0 bases at J, with 5 bases between the two ends. The CDR3 region is CASSPPSLNTEAFF. The CDR3 DNA sequence: TGTGCCAGCTCACCACCGAGCTTGAACACTGAAGCTTTCTTT.

The chain uses TRBV19 and TRBJ1-1; D remains unclear. CDR3 length equals 14 residues. Between the trimmed V and J ends, which lost 5 bases and 7 bases, there was a span of 17 bases. Germline V gene sequence: CDR1 LNHDA, CDR2 SQIVND (reference sequence). The CDR3 nucleotides read TGTGCCAGTAGTCCGCAGACCAGAGGTATTGAAGCTTTCTTT. It is translated as CASSPQTRGIEAFF.

This clone was seen just once. The V gene is TRBV27, the J gene TRBJ1-6; D ambiguous. V was trimmed by 3 bases and J by 10 bases, leaving 22 bases between them. This CDR3 is 17 amino acids long. In germline, CDR1 is MNHEY, CDR2 SMNVEV (reference sequence). The CDR3 here is CASSFRPGKVIDSPLHF. The CDR3 DNA reads as TGTGCCAGCAGTTTCAGGCCAGGAAAGGTTATAGACTCACCCCTCCACTTT.

This CDR3 reads CASSVEGQGRNTQYF. The CDR3 region has the DNA TGTGCCAGCAGCGTAGAGGGACAGGGTCGGAATACGCAGTATTTT. This chain connects TRBV9 to TRBJ2-3; 9 bases map to TRBD1. From germline, CDR1 is SGDLS and CDR2 YYNGEE. The CDR3 runs to 15 residues. The junction had 6 bases not matched to a gene; V was cut back by 0 bases and J by 7 bases. Based on the CDR3 plus reference TRBV9 and TRBJ2-3, the full variable domain is DSGVTQTPKHLITATGQRVTLRCSPRSGDLSVYWYQQSLDQGLQFLIQYYNGEERAKGNILERFSAQQFPDLHSELNLSSLELGDSALYFCASSVEGQGRNTQYFGPGTRLTVL.

The chain uses TRBV5-1 and TRBJ2-1, with 10 bases identical to TRBD1. Germline V gene lookup returns CDR1 SGHRS and CDR2 YFSETQ. V lost 1 base and J lost 6; bases outside the gene matches: 1. The CDR3 consists of 14 residues. CDR3 amino acids: CASSLRTGGNEQFF. The CDR3 DNA sequence: TGCGCCAGCAGCTTGCGGACAGGGGGCAATGAGCAGTTCTTC.

The V and J genes are TRBV7-2 and TRBJ2-3, with 8 bases aligning to TRBD2. This CDR3 is built from 15 residues. Trimming cost V 5 bases and J 3 bases; bases outside gene matches: 7. The germline CDR1 and CDR2 sequences are SGHTA and FQGNSA. CDR3 sequence: CASSRTSPYTDTQYF. The CDR3 region has the DNA TGTGCCAGCAGCCGGACTAGCCCGTATACAGATACGCAGTATTTT.

Here the CDR3 reads CASSYSKAVNTEAFF. The CDR3 DNA follows: TGTGCCAGCAGTTACTCAAAGGCGGTGAACACTGAAGCTTTCTTT. The chain uses TRBV6-5 and TRBJ1-1; no clear D gene. The CDR3 has 15 amino acids. V was cut by 0 bases and J by 0 bases, with 8 bases left in between. Germline V gene data show CDR1 as MNHEY and CDR2 as SVGAGI.

This clone was recorded only once. This chain uses TRBV19 with TRBJ1-5; D remains unclear. V was cut by 1 base and J by 4 bases, with 5 bases left in between. CDR1 and CDR2 (germline): LNHDA, SQIVND (reference sequence). The CDR3 loop spans 13 amino acids. The CDR3 DNA follows: TGTGCCAGTAGTATAGGGGCTAATCAGCCCCAGCATTTT. It encodes CASSIGANQPQHF.

This clone turned up a few times. The chain uses TRBV7-2 and TRBJ1-1; 7 bases map to TRBD1. The CDR3 consists of 15 residues. The germline gives CDR1 SGHTA, CDR2 FQGNSA. V lost 5 bases to trimming and J lost 7 bases; unmatched junction nucleotides: 13. The CDR3 here is CASSRKRTGSNEAFF. The CDR3 DNA follows: TGTGCCAGCAGCCGTAAGAGGACAGGTTCAAATGAAGCTTTCTTT.

This rearrangement joins TRBV25-1 to TRBJ1-1; 10 nucleotides align to TRBD1. This CDR3 spans 14 amino acids. Trimming removed 8 bases from V and 5 bases from J; junction bases left unmatched: 8. Germline CDR1 MGHDK, CDR2 SYGVNS. CDR3 sequence reads: CASSPPGQGTEAFF. The CDR3 bases are TGTGCCAGCTCTCCACCGGGACAGGGGACTGAAGCTTTCTTT.

Only a few counts were recorded for this clone. This chain connects TRBV12-5 to TRBJ2-1; TRBD2 matches at 9 bases. There are 16 residues in the CDR3. The ends lost 0 bases at V and 8 bases at J; junction bases unmatched: 8. Germline loops: CDR1 LGHNT, CDR2 FRNRAP. CDR3 coding DNA: TGTGCTAGTGGTTTGGTACGGGTAGCGGGGGTCTATGAGCAGTTCTTC. Amino acid sequence: CASGLVRVAGVYEQFF.

This clone was recorded once. The chain couples TRBV5-4 to TRBJ1-2, with a possible D match to TRBD1 (6 bases). Germline lookup yields CDR1 SGHNT and CDR2 YYREEE (reference sequence). Trimming removed 4 bases at V and 1 base at J, with 17 bases between. The CDR3 spans 16 residues. In DNA form, the CDR3 reads TGTGCCAGCAGCACCGGGGGGGGGCGGAGTAACTATGGCTACACCTTC. Translating gives CASSTGGGRSNYGYTF.

This chain uses TRBV6-5 with TRBJ1-1, with 8 bases matching TRBD1. The V gene end was trimmed by 6 bases and the J gene end by 5 bases; junction bases not matched to a gene: 11. The CDR3 totals 15 residues. Looked up from germline, CDR1 is MNHEY and CDR2 is SVGAGI. The CDR3 DNA reads TGTGCCAGCAGCCTAACTGGACAGGGTCTAACTGAAGCTTTCTTT. Protein product: CASSLTGQGLTEAFF.